The 18 T cell receptor beta chains below come from one sample, sequenced in a study of blood T cells in healthy people across ages. A sample-barcoded 5' primer and a J-beta primer mix were used in a second PCR of about 7 to 11 cycles. TCRdb passed the 5' RACE reads through MiXCR, listing each CDR3 protein once. The sample contains around 1.5 million distinct CDR3 sequences, about 31% of which appear only once. Sequenced material: blood. All receptors come from a woman aged 25 to 39 in good health.

The CDR3 region is CASSLDPGAGEKLFF. In nucleotides, the CDR3 is TGTGCCAGCAGCTTAGATCCGGGGGCGGGTGAAAAACTGTTTTTT. This chain joins TRBV7-2 and TRBJ1-4, with D possibly TRBD1 on 6 matching bases. The ends were cut back, 1 base at V and 7 bases at J, with 13 bases in the middle. Per germline, CDR1 SGHTA and CDR2 FQGNSA. CDR3 length: 15 amino acids. The full variable domain, with the rest looked up from reference TRBV7-2 and TRBJ1-4, is GAGVSQSPSNKVTEKGKDVELRCDPISGHTALYWYRQSLGQGLEFLIYFQGNSAPDKSGLPSDRFSAERTGGSVSTLTIQRTQQEDSAVYLCASSLDPGAGEKLFFGSGTQLSVL.

This sequence joins TRBV5-1 and TRBJ2-7; TRBD1 matches at 7 bases. Germline V lookup: CDR1 SGHRS, CDR2 YFSETQ. Trimming removed 4 bases from V and 1 base from J; junction bases left unmatched: 8. This CDR3 contains 15 residues. This chain's CDR3 is CASSKTGSKSYEQYF. CDR3 DNA sequence: TGCGCCAGCAGCAAGACAGGGAGCAAATCCTACGAGCAGTACTTC.

The V call is TRBV3-1, the J call TRBJ2-7; possibly TRBD2 for D (5 bases). The V end lost 4 bases, the J end lost 4 bases, and 17 bases lay between the germline ends. The CDR3 totals 15 residues. Germline assignment: CDR1 LGHDT and CDR2 YNNKEL (reference sequence). In DNA, the CDR3 is TGTGCCAGCAGCCCCGGCGGGCCTACAGTATACGAGCAGTACTTC. It codes for CASSPGGPTVYEQYF.

This clonotype appeared a few times. CDR3 region: CASSLEAFQGYTF. CDR3 bases: TGCGCCAGCAGCTTGGAGGCTTTCCAGGGCTACACCTTC. This chain links TRBV5-1 with TRBJ1-2; D is undetermined. Trimming left V 0 bases short and J 8 bases short, with 11 bases between. The CDR3 loop spans 13 amino acids. CDR1 and CDR2 from the germline V gene are SGHRS and YFSETQ.

The V and J genes are TRBV5-1 and TRBJ1-1; possible D gene TRBD1, 5 bases. Germline CDR1 is SGHRS and CDR2 is YFSETQ. CDR3 length: 14 residues. V lost 3 bases, J lost 3 bases, and 12 bases lay in between. Here the CDR3 DNA reads TGCGCCAGCAGCTGGAGTGAAGGGGACACTGAAGCTTTCTTT. Its protein is CASSWSEGDTEAFF.

This clonotype was counted between two and nine times. The V gene is TRBV4-1, the J gene TRBJ1-1; D may be TRBD1 (6 bases). V lost 5 bases and J lost 1, with 20 bases in between. The CDR3 has 17 residues. Germline CDR1 and CDR2: MGHRA and YSYEKL. CDR3 in DNA: TGCGCCAGCAGCACACAGGGAGTCCTTTATGAGAACACTGAAGCTTTCTTT. It encodes CASSTQGVLYENTEAFF.

A few counts support this clonotype. The chain employs TRBV5-1 and TRBJ2-3; 8 bases fit TRBD1. The CDR3 runs to 16 residues. The V segment lost 4 bases and the J segment 4 bases; nucleotides outside the gene matches: 11. Germline CDR1 is SGHRS and CDR2 is YFSETQ. The CDR3 spells CASSPTGEIRADTQYF. CDR3 in DNA: TGCGCCAGCAGCCCGACAGGGGAAATTAGGGCAGATACGCAGTATTTT. The complete variable domain, with remaining parts taken from reference TRBV5-1 and TRBJ2-3, reads KAGVTQTPRYLIKTRGQQVTLSCSPISGHRSVSWYQQTPGQGLQFLFEYFSETQRNKGNFPGRFSGRQFSNSRSEMNVSTLELGDSALYLCASSPTGEIRADTQYFGPGTRLTVL.

The V gene is TRBV11-2, the J gene TRBJ2-1; 15 nucleotides line up with TRBD2. The V gene's germline CDR1 is SGHAT and CDR2 FQNNGV. V lost 0 bases, J lost 4 bases, and 4 bases stayed unmatched. CDR3 length: 18 amino acids. The CDR3 is CASSLDRGLAGGYNEQFF. CDR3 sequence (DNA): TGTGCCAGCAGCTTAGACAGGGGACTAGCGGGGGGATACAATGAGCAGTTCTTC.

This sequence joins TRBV9 and TRBJ2-7; 7 positions agree with TRBD2. The CDR3 totals 14 residues. Germline lookup yields CDR1 SGDLS and CDR2 YYNGEE. Trimming at V came to 3 bases and at J to 4 bases, leaving 7 bases not matched to a gene. CDR3 in amino acids: CASSGDTSVYEQYF. The CDR3 coding sequence is TGTGCCAGCAGCGGAGACACTAGCGTGTACGAGCAGTACTTC.

This clonotype was found a few times. The chain carries TRBV5-1 and TRBJ2-1, with 11 bases aligning to TRBD2. Germline CDR1 reads SGHRS; CDR2 reads YFSETQ. V trimming: 6 bases; J trimming: 2 bases; junction bases outside the gene matches: 22. The CDR3 is 21 residues long. Here the CDR3 reads CASTGRVVAGGPVVPYNEQFF. The CDR3, as DNA: TGCGCCAGCACCGGCAGGGTCGTAGCGGGAGGGCCTGTCGTCCCCTACAATGAGCAGTTCTTC.

This clonotype has only a few counts. The chain recombines TRBV3-1 with TRBJ1-1; D not resolved. This CDR3 has 15 amino acids. The V end was cut by 1 base, the J end by 1 base, with 10 bases between. Per the germline V gene, CDR1 is LGHDT and CDR2 is YNNKEL (reference sequence). CDR3 DNA: TGTGCCAGCAGCCAAGGGTGGAGAGGGAACACTGAAGCTTTCTTT. Amino acids: CASSQGWRGNTEAFF.

The rearrangement links TRBV5-4 to TRBJ1-1; D is possibly TRBD1 (5 bases). The CDR3 sequence is 15 residues long. CDR1 and CDR2 from the germline V gene are SGHNT and YYREEE (reference sequence). V dropped 5 bases and J dropped 0 bases, with 14 bases sitting between them. Here the CDR3 DNA reads TGTGCCAGCAGGGGGGGACGGAACCTGAACACTGAAGCTTTCTTT. Translating gives CASRGGRNLNTEAFF. The complete variable domain, with remaining parts taken from reference TRBV5-4 and TRBJ1-1, reads ETGVTQSPTHLIKTRGQQVTLRCSSQSGHNTVSWYQQALGQGPQFIFQYYREEENGRGNFPPRFSGLQFPNYSSELNVNALELDDSALYLCASRGGRNLNTEAFFGQGTRLTVV.

The rearrangement joins TRBV9 to TRBJ2-1; D is unclear. V lost 0 bases and J lost 7, with 8 bases in between. Germline V gene lookup returns CDR1 SGDLS and CDR2 YYNGEE. The length of the CDR3 is 13 residues. The CDR3 region is CASSVGTSNEQFF. CDR3 nucleotides: TGTGCCAGCAGCGTAGGTACGTCGAATGAGCAGTTCTTC.

This chain joins TRBV4-1 and TRBJ2-2; 7 positions match TRBD1. This CDR3 comprises 14 residues. V lost 3 bases, J lost 4 bases, and 2 bases stayed unmatched. Germline V gene sequence: CDR1 MGHRA, CDR2 YSYEKL. The CDR3 DNA reads TGCGCCAGCAGCCAGGGACAGCTCACCGGGGAGCTGTTTTTT. Translated, it gives CASSQGQLTGELFF.

The rearrangement uses TRBV7-6 and TRBJ2-7, with D possibly matching TRBD1 (5 bases). V was shortened by 1 base and J by 2 bases, with 12 bases between the two germline ends. This CDR3 is built from 15 residues. Germline assignment: CDR1 SGHVS and CDR2 FNYEAQ. The CDR3 DNA sequence: TGTGCCAGCAGCTTAGATGACAGCGAACCCTACGAGCAGTACTTC. Encoded protein: CASSLDDSEPYEQYF.

This sequence joins TRBV27 and TRBJ2-1, with TRBD2 matching 16 bases. The ends lost 5 bases at V and 8 bases at J; junction bases unmatched: 6. The CDR3 runs 16 residues. The germline V gene encodes CDR1 MNHEY and CDR2 SMNVEV (reference sequence). CDR3 in amino acids: CASSPGLAGGIDEQFF. DNA for the CDR3: TGTGCCAGCAGTCCGGGACTAGCGGGAGGGATCGATGAGCAGTTCTTC.

This clonotype occurred a few times. The chain joins TRBV5-1 to TRBJ1-1; D unresolved. V dropped 7 bases and J dropped 0 bases, with 7 bases sitting between them. Germline V gives CDR1 SGHRS, CDR2 YFSETQ. CDR3 length: 12 residues. Written as DNA, the CDR3 is TGCGCCAGCGGTGAGGTGAACACTGAAGCTTTCTTT. It yields the protein CASGEVNTEAFF.

J is TRBJ2-5 and V is TRBV7-3; 8 nucleotides agree with TRBD2. CDR1 is SGHTA, CDR2 FQGTGA, per germline. CDR3 size: 16 residues. V was clipped by 5 bases and J by 4 bases; unmatched bases: 12. CDR3 in amino acids: CASSPLAGPPRETQYF. The CDR3 coding sequence is TGTGCCAGCAGCCCATTAGCGGGACCTCCTCGAGAGACCCAGTACTTC.